These 20 T cell receptor beta chains were sequenced from one sample in a study of T cell responses to AZD1222 COVID-19 vaccine. TCRdb keeps only in-frame clones here, not all; method: immunoSEQ multiplex PCR. Of 200,000 to 300,000 clones in the sample, approximately 95% are singletons; the top ten hold approximately 0.52%. The sequencing here drew on peripheral blood, taken on day 0 of AZD1222 vaccination. The receptors shown here come from an adult in good health.

The V call is TRBV28, the J call TRBJ2-4; tentative D call: TRBD1 (5 bases). CDR1 and CDR2 (germline): MDHEN, SYDVKM. This CDR3 comprises 12 residues. V was trimmed by 2 bases and J by 9 bases, leaving 8 bases between them. CDR3 region: CASSLTRGIQYF. CDR3 nucleotide sequence: TGTGCCAGCAGTTTAACAAGGGGCATTCAGTACTTC. Full variable domain (missing parts from reference TRBV28 and TRBJ2-4): DVKVTQSSRYLVKRTGEKVFLECVQDMDHENMFWYRQDPGLGLRLIYFSYDVKMKEKGDIPEGYSVSREKKERFSLILESASTNQTSMYLCASSLTRGIQYFGAGTRLSVL.

The chain employs TRBV10-1 and TRBJ2-1; D ambiguous. The germline V gene has CDR1 WNHNN and CDR2 SYGVQD (reference sequence). CDR3 length: 13 amino acids. Between the trimmed V and J ends, which lost 6 bases and 0 bases, there was a span of 6 bases. CDR3 in DNA: TGCGCCAGCAGCTCAAGCTCCTACAATGAGCAGTTCTTC. It is translated as CASSSSSYNEQFF.

The chain combines TRBV6-5 with TRBJ1-5, with D possibly being TRBD1 (5 bases). This CDR3 contains 13 residues. V lost 6 bases, J lost 3 bases, and 9 bases lay in between. Germline CDR1 and CDR2: MNHEY and SVGAGI. CDR3 region: CASRQGFNQPQHF. CDR3 nucleotide sequence: TGTGCCAGCAGGCAGGGATTCAATCAGCCCCAGCATTTT.

V usage is TRBV5-5 and J usage is TRBJ1-2; no firm D call. Germline V lookup: CDR1 SGHKS, CDR2 YYEKEE (reference sequence). This CDR3 has 12 residues. With 4 bases removed from V and 6 bases from J, the gap between germline ends came to 10 bases. CDR3 sequence (DNA): TGTGCCAGCAGCGGCCAGAGGGATGGCTACACCTTC. Residues: CASSGQRDGYTF.

The chain employs TRBV19 and TRBJ2-1; D is unclear. CDR3 length: 14 amino acids. V was cut by 4 bases and J by 4 bases, with 11 bases left in between. Germline CDR1 is LNHDA and CDR2 is SQIVND (reference sequence). The CDR3 protein is CASSRDVEYNEQFF. The CDR3 nucleotides are TGTGCCAGTAGTAGGGATGTGGAGTACAATGAGCAGTTCTTC.

The chain uses TRBV21-1 and TRBJ2-7; the D call TRBD1 from the table was never checked on the DNA. TRBV21-1 is assigned pseudogene status. The CDR3 spans 18 residues. The DNA of the CDR3 is TGTGCCAGCAGCCCGCGGGACAGCGGTAAGGGGGAGTACTACGAGCAGTACTTC. Its translation: CASSPRDSGKGEYYEQYF.

J is TRBJ1-2 and V is TRBV9, with D uncertain. The V and J ends lost 1 base and 8 bases respectively, with 9 bases between them. CDR3 length equals 12 residues. Germline CDR1 is SGDLS and CDR2 is YYNGEE. The CDR3 bases are TGTGCCAGCAGCGTATTGGGTGGGGGCTACACCTTC. Translating it yields CASSVLGGGYTF.

The J gene is TRBJ1-2, the V gene TRBV28; no firm D call. Trimming took off 4 bases at V and 8 bases at J, with 14 bases between the two ends. CDR1 and CDR2 (germline): MDHEN, SYDVKM. The CDR3 consists of 13 residues. CDR3 sequence: CASSWQATGGYTF. The CDR3, as DNA: TGTGCCAGCAGTTGGCAGGCCACGGGGGGCTACACCTTC.

The chain combines TRBV5-1 with TRBJ2-2; D is uncertain. V was pared by 0 bases and J by 0 bases, with 15 bases between. The CDR3 extends over 18 amino acids. Per germline, CDR1 SGHRS and CDR2 YFSETQ. CDR3 protein: CASSLASTDNTNTGELFF. The CDR3 coding sequence is TGCGCCAGCAGCTTGGCGTCTACAGACAACACGAACACCGGGGAGCTGTTTTTT.

J is TRBJ1-6 and V is TRBV19; D gene unclear. The germline CDR1 and CDR2 sequences are LNHDA and SQIVND (reference sequence). The CDR3 extends over 16 amino acids. Trimming stripped 6 bases from V and 0 bases from J, with 12 bases between. The CDR3 spells CASRPRISSYNSPLHF. CDR3 nucleotides: TGTGCCAGTAGGCCGCGGATTAGCTCCTATAATTCACCCCTCCACTTT.

CDR3: CSASAPGGANVLTF. CDR3 DNA: TGCAGTGCTAGTGCCCCTGGTGGGGCCAACGTCCTGACTTTC. The chain is built from TRBV20-1 and TRBJ2-6; D is undetermined. The CDR3 contains 14 residues. Germline lookup yields CDR1 DFQATT and CDR2 SNEGSKA (reference sequence). Trimming removed 3 bases from V and 3 bases from J, with 9 bases in between.

This chain uses TRBV4-1 with TRBJ1-1; the D is unclear. V lost 1 base, J lost 2 bases, and 11 bases lay in between. This CDR3 spans 15 amino acids. Germline values: CDR1 MGHRA, CDR2 YSYEKL. This CDR3 reads CASSQVSEKNTEAFF. CDR3 DNA: TGCGCCAGCAGCCAAGTCTCAGAGAAAAACACTGAAGCTTTCTTT.

This clone was seen once. The chain combines TRBV12-3 or TRBV12-4 with TRBJ1-6; D gene uncertain. V shed 4 bases and J shed 10 bases, with 8 bases lying between them. This CDR3 region has 12 residues. CDR3 region: CASSYVGSPLHF. CDR3 in DNA: TGTGCCAGCAGTTACGTGGGGTCACCCCTCCACTTT.

This chain joins TRBV5-1 and TRBJ2-3; D is perhaps TRBD1 (5 bases). V was cut by 0 bases and J by 2 bases, with 10 bases left in between. The CDR3 loop spans 15 amino acids. Germline-derived CDR1 and CDR2 are SGHRS and YFSETQ. In DNA form, the CDR3 reads TGCGCCAGCAGCTTGGCAGGACAAGTCACAGATACGCAGTATTTT. Protein sequence: CASSLAGQVTDTQYF.

The chain recombines TRBV5-1 with TRBJ2-3; TRBD2 aligns across 16 bases. Germline loops: CDR1 SGHRS, CDR2 YFSETQ. Trimming took 4 bases from V and 5 from J; bases not matched to a gene: 4. CDR3 length: 16 residues. Here the CDR3 reads CASSRGTSGREDTQYF. The CDR3 DNA sequence: TGCGCCAGCAGCCGTGGGACTAGCGGGAGGGAAGATACGCAGTATTTT.

The chain employs TRBV10-3 and TRBJ2-2; tentatively, D is TRBD1 or TRBD2 (5 bases each). The CDR3 extends over 15 amino acids. CDR1 is ENHRY, CDR2 SYGVKD, per germline. Trimming took 4 bases from V and 4 from J, leaving 13 bases between them. For the CDR3, the DNA is TGTGCCATCAGTGGTCCGGGACCTTCCACCGGGGAGCTGTTTTTT. The encoded protein is CAISGPGPSTGELFF.

The rearrangement joins TRBV14 to TRBJ2-7; D possibly corresponds to TRBD2 (5 bases). V gave up 3 bases and J gave up 3 bases, with 15 bases separating them. Germline CDR1 SGHDN, CDR2 FVKESK. The CDR3 runs to 15 residues. CDR3 sequence: CASSHGLPGDYEQYF. CDR3 bases: TGTGCCAGCAGCCATGGGCTACCCGGGGACTACGAGCAGTACTTC. The full variable domain, rest sourced from reference TRBV14 and TRBJ2-7, is EAGVTQFPSHSVIEKGQTVTLRCDPISGHDNLYWYRRVMGKEIKFLLHFVKESKQDESGMPNNRFLAERTGGTYSTLKVQPAELEDSGVYFCASSHGLPGDYEQYFGPGTRLTVT.

The chain couples TRBV6-5 to TRBJ2-7; D remains ambiguous. Germline CDR1 reads MNHEY; CDR2 reads SVGAGI. Trimming took 0 bases from V and 2 from J, leaving 11 bases between them. The CDR3 extends over 15 amino acids. The CDR3, as DNA: TGTGCCAGCAGTTACTCGTCCGGCCGCCCCTACGAGCAGTACTTC. Translation gives CASSYSSGRPYEQYF.

The genes are TRBV28 and TRBJ2-1; D may correspond to TRBD1 or TRBD2 (6 bases each). V was shortened by 6 bases and J by 4 bases, with 16 bases between the two germline ends. CDR1 is MDHEN and CDR2 is SYDVKM in the germline V gene. The CDR3 runs 15 residues. CDR3 region: CASSPSGARYNEQFF. CDR3 nucleotide sequence: TGTGCCAGCAGCCCATCGGGGGCGCGGTACAATGAGCAGTTCTTC. Looking up the rest from reference TRBV28 and TRBJ2-1 gives the full variable domain: DVKVTQSSRYLVKRTGEKVFLECVQDMDHENMFWYRQDPGLGLRLIYFSYDVKMKEKGDIPEGYSVSREKKERFSLILESASTNQTSMYLCASSPSGARYNEQFFGPGTRLTVL.

The J gene is TRBJ2-7, the V gene TRBV15; TRBD1 matches 8 bases. The CDR3 totals 14 residues. V dropped 6 bases and J dropped 5; count of bases not matched to a gene: 9. Germline-derived CDR1 and CDR2 are LNHNV and YYDKDF (reference sequence). The CDR3 DNA reads as TGTGCCACCAGGGGGTCAGGGGGCAAGGACGAGCAGTACTTC. The encoded protein is CATRGSGGKDEQYF.